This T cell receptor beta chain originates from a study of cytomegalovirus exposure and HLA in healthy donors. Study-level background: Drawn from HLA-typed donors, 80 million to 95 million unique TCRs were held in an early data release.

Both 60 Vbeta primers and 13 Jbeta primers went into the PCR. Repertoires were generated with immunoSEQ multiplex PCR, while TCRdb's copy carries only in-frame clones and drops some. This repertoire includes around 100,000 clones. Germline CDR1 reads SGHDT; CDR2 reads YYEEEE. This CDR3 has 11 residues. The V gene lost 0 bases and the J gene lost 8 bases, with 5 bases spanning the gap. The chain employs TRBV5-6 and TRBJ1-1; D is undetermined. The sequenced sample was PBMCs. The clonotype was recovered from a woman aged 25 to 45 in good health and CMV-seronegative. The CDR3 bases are TGTGCCAGCAGCTTGGGGGCCGAAGCTTTCTTT. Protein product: CASSLGAEAFF.